Described below is a single T cell receptor beta chain sequence and its context. These data belong to a study of blood T cell repertoires in COVID-19. Study overall: The origin of the acute and convalescent COVID-19 samples was the United States, Italy and Spain. Sources were T cells, B-cell-depleted T cells, or PBMCs; the material itself was cDNA or gDNA.

In the authors' methods: Reference gene primer amplification gave estimated nucleated cell counts. Assay used: immunoSEQ multiplex PCR; TCRdb lists only in-frame clones, some missing. The V and J calls and clone size are taken from that table; D and trimming were inferred from the DNA. The sample lists just under 45,000 clones, 88% occurring once. Source material: peripheral blood. This TCR derives from a woman between 35 and 50 years old with acute or convalescent COVID-19.

The CDR3 protein is CASSIRDRDIDTQYF. The CDR3 coding sequence is TGCGCCAGCAGCATCCGGGACAGGGACATAGATACGCAGTATTTT. The V and J genes are TRBV4-1 and TRBJ2-3, with TRBD1 matching 9 bases. The CDR3 has 15 residues. Trimming cost V 5 bases and J 5 bases; bases outside gene matches: 8. From germline, CDR1 is MGHRA and CDR2 YSYEKL.